These T cell receptor beta chains were read from a single sample in a study of cytomegalovirus exposure and HLA in healthy donors. Assay: immunoSEQ multiplex PCR; the TCRdb copy retains only in-frame clones and omits some. The sample includes more than 80,000 clones, around 73% of them seen just once. Sequencing used PBMCs. The receptors come from a woman between 40 and 50 years old in good health and CMV-seropositive. Each CDR3 is given with its conserved first and last residue. A D gene is named only where the DNA matches it firmly. Only some rows state a clone size, as once, few, many or a class for expanded clones.

clone_size: NA; j_call: TRBJ2-7; v_call: TRBV11-2; d_call: NA; cdr3_length: 13; cdr3_aa: CASSLGGSYEQYF; cdr3_nt: TGTGCCAGCAGCTTAGGCGGATCCTACGAGCAGTACTTC
clone_size: NA; j_call: TRBJ2-7; v_call: TRBV10-3; d_call: TRBD2; cdr3_length: 14; cdr3_aa: CAISRDYQSYEQYF; cdr3_nt: TGTGCCATCAGCCGGGACTATCAGTCCTACGAGCAGTACTTC
clone_size: NA; j_call: TRBJ2-2; v_call: TRBV7-3; d_call: NA; cdr3_length: 15; cdr3_aa: CASSLGAPDTGELFF; cdr3_nt: TGTGCCAGCAGCTTAGGAGCGCCAGACACCGGGGAGCTGTTTTTT
clone_size: NA; j_call: TRBJ2-5; v_call: TRBV28; d_call: TRBD1; cdr3_length: 16; cdr3_aa: CASSFTWDRGLETQYF; cdr3_nt: TGTGCCAGCAGTTTCACCTGGGACAGGGGGCTTGAGACCCAGTACTTC
clone_size: NA; j_call: TRBJ2-2; v_call: TRBV27; d_call: NA; cdr3_length: 13; cdr3_aa: CASSFTFDGELFF; cdr3_nt: TGTGCCAGCAGTTTTACCTTCGACGGGGAGCTGTTCTTT
clone_size: NA; j_call: TRBJ2-3; v_call: TRBV6-4; d_call: NA; cdr3_length: 14; cdr3_aa: CASSEGTPTDTQYF; cdr3_nt: TGTGCCAGCAGTGAAGGGACTCCCACAGATACGCAGTATTTT
clone_size: NA; j_call: TRBJ1-1; v_call: TRBV7-2; d_call: NA; cdr3_length: 14; cdr3_aa: CASSARRGNTEAFF; cdr3_nt: TGTGCCAGCAGCGCCCGGAGGGGGAACACTGAAGCTTTCTTT
clone_size: NA; j_call: TRBJ2-7; v_call: TRBV10-2; d_call: NA; cdr3_length: 14; cdr3_aa: CASSEIAFLGEQYF; cdr3_nt: TGCGCCAGCAGTGAGATTGCCTTTCTCGGGGAGCAGTACTTC
clone_size: NA; j_call: TRBJ1-5; v_call: TRBV19; d_call: NA; cdr3_length: 15; cdr3_aa: CASSMKQAFNQPQHF; cdr3_nt: TGTGCCAGTAGTATGAAACAGGCCTTTAATCAGCCCCAGCATTTT
clone_size: few; j_call: TRBJ2-7; v_call: TRBV28; d_call: NA; cdr3_length: 14; cdr3_aa: CASKWQASSYEQYF; cdr3_nt: TGTGCCAGCAAATGGCAGGCAAGCTCCTACGAGCAGTACTTC
clone_size: NA; j_call: TRBJ2-2; v_call: TRBV2; d_call: TRBD2; cdr3_length: 16; cdr3_aa: CASDLSGRVNTGELFF; cdr3_nt: TGTGCCAGCGACCTTAGCGGGAGGGTTAACACCGGGGAGCTGTTTTTT
clone_size: NA; j_call: TRBJ2-7; v_call: TRBV11-3; d_call: NA; cdr3_length: 13; cdr3_aa: CASRMGGRYEQYF; cdr3_nt: TGTGCCAGCAGAATGGGAGGCCGATACGAGCAGTACTTC
clone_size: NA; j_call: TRBJ2-7; v_call: TRBV4-1; d_call: NA; cdr3_length: 15; cdr3_aa: CASSQESGPTREQYF; cdr3_nt: TGCGCCAGCAGCCAAGAGAGCGGCCCGACCAGGGAGCAGTACTTC
clone_size: NA; j_call: TRBJ1-5; v_call: TRBV27; d_call: NA; cdr3_length: 14; cdr3_aa: CASSFQGTNQPQHF; cdr3_nt: TGTGCCAGCAGTTTTCAGGGGACCAATCAGCCCCAGCATTTT
clone_size: NA; j_call: TRBJ2-2; v_call: TRBV6-4; d_call: TRBD2; cdr3_length: 14; cdr3_aa: CASRPGLDTGELFF; cdr3_nt: TGTGCCAGCAGACCGGGACTAGACACCGGGGAGCTGTTTTTT
clone_size: NA; j_call: TRBJ2-7; v_call: TRBV5-5; d_call: NA; cdr3_length: 15; cdr3_aa: CASSLFQGMTYEQYF; cdr3_nt: TGTGCCAGCAGCTTGTTTCAGGGGATGACCTACGAGCAGTACTTC
clone_size: NA; j_call: TRBJ2-3; v_call: TRBV27; d_call: TRBD2; cdr3_length: 17; cdr3_aa: CASSLTSGRVLTDTQYF; cdr3_nt: TGTGCCAGCAGTTTAACTAGCGGGAGGGTCTTAACAGATACGCAGTATTTT
clone_size: NA; j_call: TRBJ1-2; v_call: TRBV29-1; d_call: TRBD1; cdr3_length: 13; cdr3_aa: CSGAGQGDYGYTF; cdr3_nt: TGCAGCGGCGCCGGACAGGGGGATTATGGCTACACCTTC
clone_size: NA; j_call: TRBJ2-7; v_call: TRBV11-1; d_call: NA; cdr3_length: 13; cdr3_aa: CASSLGQFYEQYF; cdr3_nt: TGTGCCAGCAGCTTAGGACAGTTCTACGAGCAGTACTTC
clone_size: NA; j_call: TRBJ2-5; v_call: TRBV11-2; d_call: NA; cdr3_length: 15; cdr3_aa: CASSPGALGQETQYF; cdr3_nt: TGTGCCAGCAGCCCTGGGGCCTTGGGCCAAGAGACCCAGTACTTC
clone_size: NA; j_call: TRBJ1-6; v_call: TRBV28; d_call: NA; cdr3_length: 14; cdr3_aa: CASSFNQANSPLHF; cdr3_nt: TGTGCCAGCAGTTTTAACCAGGCTAATTCACCCCTCCACTTT
clone_size: few; j_call: TRBJ1-2; v_call: TRBV9; d_call: NA; cdr3_length: 14; cdr3_aa: CASSVGGGPYGYTF; cdr3_nt: TGTGCCAGCAGCGTAGGGGGAGGTCCATATGGCTACACCTTC
clone_size: NA; j_call: TRBJ2-6; v_call: TRBV28; d_call: TRBD1; cdr3_length: 13; cdr3_aa: CASSTGGMDVLTF; cdr3_nt: TGTGCCAGCAGTACAGGGGGCATGGACGTCCTGACTTTC
clone_size: NA; j_call: TRBJ2-3; v_call: TRBV11-2; d_call: TRBD2; cdr3_length: 19; cdr3_aa: CASSTLTGRASGSTDTQYF; cdr3_nt: TGTGCCAGCAGCACTCTTACTGGGCGGGCTAGCGGGAGCACAGATACGCAGTATTTT
clone_size: NA; j_call: TRBJ2-2; v_call: TRBV6-4; d_call: NA; cdr3_length: 13; cdr3_aa: CASSPSVTGELFF; cdr3_nt: TGTGCCAGCAGCCCTAGCGTCACCGGGGAGCTGTTTTTT
clone_size: NA; j_call: TRBJ2-5; v_call: TRBV4-1; d_call: TRBD1; cdr3_length: 11; cdr3_aa: CASSRTGGLHF; cdr3_nt: TGCGCCAGCAGCCGGACAGGGGGCTTGCACTTC
clone_size: NA; j_call: TRBJ2-7; v_call: TRBV28; d_call: TRBD2; cdr3_length: 14; cdr3_aa: CASSIGDYFFEQYF; cdr3_nt: TGTGCCAGCAGTATCGGGGACTATTTTTTTGAGCAGTACTTC
clone_size: NA; j_call: TRBJ2-3; v_call: TRBV28; d_call: NA; cdr3_length: 13; cdr3_aa: CASSGLRADTQYF; cdr3_nt: TGTGCCAGCAGTGGACTGAGGGCAGATACGCAGTATTTT
clone_size: NA; j_call: TRBJ1-2; v_call: TRBV28; d_call: TRBD1; cdr3_length: 15; cdr3_aa: CASSPGDRGLDGYTF; cdr3_nt: TGTGCCAGCAGTCCTGGGGACAGGGGGCTTGATGGCTACACCTTC
clone_size: NA; j_call: TRBJ2-3; v_call: TRBV10-1; d_call: NA; cdr3_length: 16; cdr3_aa: CASSDRWDGGADTQYF; cdr3_nt: TGCGCCAGCAGCGACCGCTGGGATGGAGGGGCAGATACGCAGTATTTT
clone_size: NA; j_call: TRBJ2-1; v_call: TRBV27; d_call: TRBD1; cdr3_length: 16; cdr3_aa: CASSLLGQGYYNEQFF; cdr3_nt: TGTGCCAGCAGTTTATTGGGACAGGGCTACTACAATGAGCAGTTCTTC
clone_size: NA; j_call: TRBJ1-3; v_call: TRBV7-6; d_call: TRBD1; cdr3_length: 17; cdr3_aa: CASSRRTGGSTGNTIYF; cdr3_nt: TGTGCCAGCAGCCGAAGGACAGGGGGCTCGACTGGAAACACCATATATTTT
clone_size: few; j_call: TRBJ1-4; v_call: TRBV7-2; d_call: NA; cdr3_length: 15; cdr3_aa: CASSILTKGGEKLFF; cdr3_nt: TGTGCCAGCAGCATCCTGACAAAAGGAGGAGAAAAACTGTTTTTT
clone_size: NA; j_call: TRBJ2-2; v_call: TRBV28; d_call: TRBD2; cdr3_length: 15; cdr3_aa: CASILAGPNTGELFF; cdr3_nt: TGTGCCAGCATTCTAGCGGGACCCAACACCGGGGAGCTGTTTTTT
clone_size: NA; j_call: TRBJ2-2; v_call: TRBV21-1; d_call: NA; cdr3_length: 18; cdr3_aa: CASSKALYPQGATGELFF; cdr3_nt: TGTGCCAGCAGCAAAGCGCTTTACCCCCAGGGGGCTACCGGGGAGCTGTTTTTT
clone_size: NA; j_call: TRBJ1-3; v_call: TRBV19; d_call: TRBD1; cdr3_length: 16; cdr3_aa: CASSTTRQGTGNTIYF; cdr3_nt: TGTGCCAGTAGTACCACTCGACAGGGGACTGGAAACACCATATATTTT
clone_size: once; j_call: TRBJ2-3; v_call: TRBV5-1; d_call: NA; cdr3_length: 17; cdr3_aa: CASSLSSSTDFLDTQYF; cdr3_nt: TGCGCCAGCAGCTTGTCCTCTAGCACCGATTTTTTGGATACGCAGTATTTT
clone_size: NA; j_call: TRBJ2-1; v_call: TRBV10-3; d_call: TRBD2; cdr3_length: 15; cdr3_aa: CAISSLAGDHNEQFF; cdr3_nt: TGTGCCATCAGTTCACTAGCGGGAGATCACAATGAGCAGTTCTTC
clone_size: NA; j_call: TRBJ2-1; v_call: TRBV4-2; d_call: NA; cdr3_length: 14; cdr3_aa: CASSQDDQGNEQFF; cdr3_nt: TGTGCCAGCAGCCAAGATGATCAGGGAAATGAGCAGTTCTTC
clone_size: NA; j_call: TRBJ2-3; v_call: TRBV5-1; d_call: NA; cdr3_length: 13; cdr3_aa: CASSLIATDTQYF; cdr3_nt: TGCGCCAGCAGCTTGATCGCGACAGATACGCAGTATTTT
clone_size: NA; j_call: TRBJ2-7; v_call: TRBV6-6; d_call: TRBD2; cdr3_length: 15; cdr3_aa: CASSSLAGGNYEQYF; cdr3_nt: TGTGCCAGCAGTTCCTTAGCGGGAGGGAACTACGAGCAGTACTTC
clone_size: once; j_call: TRBJ1-5; v_call: TRBV5-1; d_call: NA; cdr3_length: 13; cdr3_aa: CASSLAGNQPQHF; cdr3_nt: TGCGCCAGCAGCTTGGCAGGGAATCAGCCCCAGCATTTT
clone_size: once; j_call: TRBJ1-1; v_call: TRBV27; d_call: NA; cdr3_length: 15; cdr3_aa: CASSPPGGAFREAFF; cdr3_nt: TGTGCCAGCAGTCCCCCGGGGGGGGCGTTTCGAGAAGCTTTCTTT
clone_size: NA; j_call: TRBJ2-7; v_call: TRBV5-1; d_call: TRBD1; cdr3_length: 15; cdr3_aa: CASSLSTGPNYEQYF; cdr3_nt: TGCGCCAGCAGCCTGTCGACAGGGCCAAACTACGAGCAGTACTTC
clone_size: NA; j_call: TRBJ1-2; v_call: TRBV27; d_call: NA; cdr3_length: 13; cdr3_aa: CASSFSGFGGYTF; cdr3_nt: TGTGCCAGCAGTTTCTCGGGGTTTGGTGGCTACACCTTC
clone_size: NA; j_call: TRBJ1-3; v_call: TRBV11-2; d_call: TRBD1; cdr3_length: 14; cdr3_aa: CASSFGTAGNTIYF; cdr3_nt: TGTGCCAGCAGCTTTGGGACAGCTGGAAACACCATATATTTT
clone_size: NA; j_call: TRBJ2-5; v_call: TRBV28; d_call: NA; cdr3_length: 14; cdr3_aa: CASRRGGGEETQYF; cdr3_nt: TGTGCCAGCCGCCGGGGAGGGGGAGAAGAGACCCAGTACTTC
clone_size: NA; j_call: TRBJ2-2; v_call: TRBV28; d_call: NA; cdr3_length: 15; cdr3_aa: CASSLDRWNTGELFF; cdr3_nt: TGTGCCAGCAGCCTAGACAGATGGAACACCGGGGAGCTGTTTTTT
clone_size: NA; j_call: TRBJ2-5; v_call: TRBV6-5; d_call: NA; cdr3_length: 12; cdr3_aa: CASSYSRETQYF; cdr3_nt: TGTGCCAGCAGTTACTCGCGAGAGACCCAGTACTTC
clone_size: NA; j_call: TRBJ1-4; v_call: TRBV7-2; d_call: NA; cdr3_length: 15; cdr3_aa: CASSFNGGGNEKLFF; cdr3_nt: TGTGCCAGCAGCTTTAACGGGGGGGGAAATGAAAAACTGTTTTTT
clone_size: NA; j_call: TRBJ1-1; v_call: TRBV2; d_call: NA; cdr3_length: 14; cdr3_aa: CASKSGVMNTEAFF; cdr3_nt: TGTGCCAGCAAGTCAGGGGTTATGAACACTGAAGCTTTCTTT
clone_size: NA; j_call: TRBJ2-5; v_call: TRBV6-5; d_call: NA; cdr3_length: 16; cdr3_aa: CASSYSIGGGGVTQYF; cdr3_nt: TGTGCCAGCAGTTACTCGATCGGGGGAGGAGGTGTGACCCAGTACTTC